The entry that follows covers one T cell receptor beta chain sequence. Germline trimming cut 2 bases from V and 2 bases from J; bases unmatched to any gene: 6. The CDR3 loop spans 17 amino acids. Germline V CDR1 and CDR2: KGHDR, SFDVKD. The data were obtained in a study of blood T cell repertoires in COVID-19. Study-level background: Researchers got acute and convalescent COVID-19 samples from the United States, Italy and Spain. The cDNA or gDNA used as material had been derived from T cells, B-cell-depleted T cells, or PBMCs.

As originally analysed: Amplification of reference gene primers was used by the study to estimate nucleated cell counts. TCRdb keeps only in-frame clones here, not all; method: immunoSEQ multiplex PCR. D and trimming were read from the DNA, whereas the V and J calls and clone size are those reported in that table. The sample lists under 500,000 clones, roughly 90% occurring once. The sample comprised peripheral blood. This rearrangement joins TRBV24-1 to TRBJ2-2, with TRBD1 matching over 8 bases. The origin of this receptor is a woman younger than 45 with acute or convalescent COVID-19. The CDR3 spells CATSDSSRGHNTGELFF. The CDR3, as DNA: TGTGCCACCAGTGATTCTTCCAGGGGGCATAACACCGGGGAGCTGTTTTTT.